The 7 T cell receptor beta chains below come from one sample, sequenced in a study of technical replicates of blood from a few donors. Repertoires were generated with immunoSEQ multiplex PCR, while TCRdb's copy carries only in-frame clones and drops some. This sample carries about 80,000 clones, roughly 97% of them seen once, and the ten largest clones take 0.15% to 0.2%. Sequenced material: T cells isolated from PBMCs. These receptors came from a human donor in good health.

This rearrangement joins TRBV19 to TRBJ1-4, with a possible D match to TRBD1 (5 bases). V shed 3 bases and J shed 0 bases, with 8 bases lying between them. This CDR3 region has 15 residues. Germline V gives CDR1 LNHDA, CDR2 SQIVND (reference sequence). CDR3 amino acids: CASSIPGATNEKLFF. In DNA form, the CDR3 reads TGTGCCAGTAGTATCCCGGGGGCAACTAATGAAAAACTGTTTTTT.

The gene calls are TRBV9 and TRBJ2-5; D is possibly TRBD2 (5 bases). The CDR3 contains 13 residues. Trimming took 2 bases from V and 5 from J, leaving 10 bases between them. Germline V gene sequence: CDR1 SGDLS, CDR2 YYNGEE. CDR3: CASSVLGAETQYF. The CDR3 DNA sequence: TGTGCCAGCAGCGTTTTGGGAGCGGAGACCCAGTACTTC.

The chain has TRBV5-1 and TRBJ1-2, with 7 nucleotides matching TRBD1. This CDR3 is 15 amino acids long. Losses at the gene ends were 0 bases for V and 1 base for J; bases not matched to a gene: 3. Germline V gene sequence: CDR1 SGHRS, CDR2 YFSETQ. The CDR3: CASSLVQGGNYGYTF. As DNA, the CDR3 is TGCGCCAGCAGCTTGGTTCAGGGGGGTAACTATGGCTACACCTTC.

The V call is TRBV7-9, the J call TRBJ2-3; the D gene is possibly TRBD1 (6 bases). Germline V CDR1 and CDR2: SEHNR, FQNEAQ (reference sequence). CDR3 length equals 13 residues. The germline V and J ends were trimmed by 2 bases and 9 bases, with 12 bases remaining between them. CDR3 sequence: CASSLTGKQTQYF. Here the CDR3 DNA reads TGTGCCAGCAGCTTAACAGGGAAGCAAACGCAGTATTTT.

V usage is TRBV19 and J usage is TRBJ1-1, with D unclear. CDR1 and CDR2 (germline): LNHDA, SQIVND (reference sequence). This CDR3 spans 15 amino acids. Trimming stripped 5 bases from V and 4 bases from J, with 17 bases between. DNA of the CDR3: TGTGCCAGTAGTCCTCGGTTTAGTCGGGGCACTGAAGCTTTCTTT. Its translation: CASSPRFSRGTEAFF. The full variable domain, with the rest looked up from reference TRBV19 and TRBJ1-1, is DGGITQSPKYLFRKEGQNVTLSCEQNLNHDAMYWYRQDPGQGLRLIYYSQIVNDFQKGDIAEGYSVSREKKESFPLTVTSAQKNPTAFYLCASSPRFSRGTEAFFGQGTRLTVV.

V usage is TRBV10-3 and J usage is TRBJ2-3; 12 bases are a match to TRBD2. The CDR3 is made up of 16 amino acids. The trim removed 6 bases at V and 0 bases at J, leaving 4 bases unmatched. Per the germline V gene, CDR1 is ENHRY and CDR2 is SYGVKD. CDR3 DNA: TGTGCCATCAGCACAACTAGCGGGGGGAGCACAGATACGCAGTATTTT. Protein: CAISTTSGGSTDTQYF.

The CDR3 sequence: CAISGDRAGGGGANVLTF. The CDR3 bases are TGTGCCATCAGTGGGGACAGGGCGGGCGGCGGGGGGGCCAACGTCCTGACTTTC. The gene calls are TRBV10-3 and TRBJ2-6; 9 positions agree with TRBD1. The CDR3 contains 18 residues. CDR1 and CDR2 from the germline V gene are ENHRY and SYGVKD. V lost 4 bases to trimming and J lost 4 bases; unmatched junction nucleotides: 11.